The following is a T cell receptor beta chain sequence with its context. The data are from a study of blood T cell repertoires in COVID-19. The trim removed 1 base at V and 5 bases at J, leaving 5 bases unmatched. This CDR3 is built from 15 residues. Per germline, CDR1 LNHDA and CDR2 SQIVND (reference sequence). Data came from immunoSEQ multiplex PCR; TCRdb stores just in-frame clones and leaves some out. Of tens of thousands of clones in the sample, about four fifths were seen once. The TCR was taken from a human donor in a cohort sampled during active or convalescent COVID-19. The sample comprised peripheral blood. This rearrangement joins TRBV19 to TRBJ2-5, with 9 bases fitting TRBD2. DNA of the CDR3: TGTGCCAGTAGTATAGTTAGCGGGGGAGCGGAGACCCAGTACTTC. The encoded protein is CASSIVSGGAETQYF.